This is a list of T cell receptor beta chains from one sample in a study of neurological immune-mediated disorders. One entry per CDR3 protein, called by TCRdb with MiXCR from the 5' RACE reads. This sample has tens of thousands of distinct CDR3 sequences, with over 20% found just once. The sample taken for sequencing was PBMCs. Source of these receptors: a woman in her seventies in good health. CDR3s include the opening cysteine and the closing phenylalanine or tryptophan. Each record gives: clone size, D gene, J gene, V gene, CDR3 protein, CDR3 DNA. D genes are given only for firm matches. Clone size is not always given. Where it is, it says once, few, many or a class for expanded clones.

abundance: many
d_gene: .
j_gene: TRBJ2-5
v_gene: TRBV28
CDR3aa: CASSLIGLSVAREQETQYF
CDR3nt: TGTGCCAGCAGTTTAATTGGACTCTCGGTTGCAAGGGAGCAAGAGACCCAGTACTTC

abundance: .
d_gene: .
j_gene: TRBJ2-5
v_gene: TRBV29-1
CDR3aa: CSVEEFQSQETQYF
CDR3nt: TGCAGCGTTGAAGAATTCCAGAGCCAAGAGACCCAGTACTTC

abundance: .
d_gene: .
j_gene: TRBJ1-1
v_gene: TRBV12-3/TRBV12-4
CDR3aa: CASSRDPATEAFF
CDR3nt: TGTGCCAGCAGCCGAGACCCGGCCACTGAAGCTTTCTTT

abundance: .
d_gene: .
j_gene: TRBJ1-2
v_gene: TRBV12-3/TRBV12-4
CDR3aa: CASSWDGYNDYGYTF
CDR3nt: TGTGCCAGCAGCTGGGACGGATACAACGACTATGGCTACACCTTC

abundance: few
d_gene: .
j_gene: TRBJ1-1
v_gene: TRBV5-1
CDR3aa: CASSLVANTEAFF
CDR3nt: TGCGCCAGCAGCTTGGTGGCGAACACTGAAGCTTTCTTT

abundance: many
d_gene: TRBD2
j_gene: TRBJ2-7
v_gene: TRBV6-2/TRBV6-3
CDR3aa: CASSRSLGLAGLTYEQYF
CDR3nt: TGTGCCAGCAGTCGTAGCCTGGGACTAGCGGGTCTGACCTACGAGCAGTACTTC

abundance: many
d_gene: TRBD1
j_gene: TRBJ1-3
v_gene: TRBV20-1
CDR3aa: CSATFGQDSGNTIYF
CDR3nt: TGCAGTGCAACCTTCGGACAGGATTCTGGAAACACCATATATTTT

abundance: .
d_gene: .
j_gene: TRBJ1-4
v_gene: TRBV5-5
CDR3aa: CASSLGTALGEKLFF
CDR3nt: TGTGCCAGCAGCTTGGGGACAGCTTTGGGAGAAAAACTGTTTTTT

abundance: few
d_gene: .
j_gene: TRBJ2-2
v_gene: TRBV19
CDR3aa: CAGSGTANTGELFF
CDR3nt: TGTGCCGGGTCGGGGACGGCGAACACCGGGGAGCTGTTTTTT

abundance: many
d_gene: TRBD2
j_gene: TRBJ2-5
v_gene: TRBV11-2
CDR3aa: CASSLGGTSGSETQYF
CDR3nt: TGTGCCAGCAGCTTAGGAGGGACTAGCGGGAGTGAGACCCAGTACTTC

abundance: .
d_gene: .
j_gene: TRBJ1-2
v_gene: TRBV12-3/TRBV12-4
CDR3aa: CASSLARYTYGYTF
CDR3nt: TGTGCCAGCAGTTTAGCCAGGTATACCTATGGCTACACCTTC

abundance: hyperexpanded
d_gene: TRBD1
j_gene: TRBJ1-2
v_gene: TRBV9
CDR3aa: CASSVGGGEDGYTF
CDR3nt: TGTGCCAGCAGCGTAGGAGGGGGCGAAGATGGCTACACCTTC

abundance: many
d_gene: .
j_gene: TRBJ1-1
v_gene: TRBV5-1
CDR3aa: CASSLEGPREAFF
CDR3nt: TGCGCCAGCAGCTTGGAGGGGCCTAGGGAAGCTTTCTTT

abundance: .
d_gene: .
j_gene: TRBJ2-1
v_gene: TRBV20-1
CDR3aa: CSARKLGYNEQFF
CDR3nt: TGCAGTGCTAGAAAACTGGGCTACAATGAGCAGTTCTTC

abundance: .
d_gene: TRBD2
j_gene: TRBJ2-1
v_gene: TRBV18
CDR3aa: CASSRPGGRSDEQFF
CDR3nt: TGTGCCAGCTCACGACCGGGGGGGAGATCAGATGAGCAGTTCTTC

abundance: .
d_gene: .
j_gene: TRBJ1-4
v_gene: TRBV5-1
CDR3aa: CASSRDKSNEKLFF
CDR3nt: TGCGCCAGCAGCCGGGACAAAAGTAATGAAAAACTGTTTTTT

abundance: many
d_gene: .
j_gene: TRBJ1-2
v_gene: TRBV27
CDR3aa: CASRGGQGSNYGYTF
CDR3nt: TGTGCCAGTAGAGGGGGGCAGGGTTCCAACTATGGCTACACCTTC

abundance: few
d_gene: .
j_gene: TRBJ1-3
v_gene: TRBV12-3/TRBV12-4
CDR3aa: CASSLTSGNTIYF
CDR3nt: TGTGCCAGCAGTTTGACTTCAGGAAACACCATATATTTT

abundance: many
d_gene: TRBD2
j_gene: TRBJ2-1
v_gene: TRBV9
CDR3aa: CASSPGGGSYNEQFF
CDR3nt: TGTGCCAGCAGCCCCGGGGGGGGCTCCTACAATGAGCAGTTCTTC

abundance: .
d_gene: .
j_gene: TRBJ2-1
v_gene: TRBV5-1
CDR3aa: CASSVTGSSSYNEQLF
CDR3nt: TGCGCCAGCAGCGTAACTGGGTCGAGCTCCTACAATGAGCAGTTATTC

abundance: .
d_gene: TRBD2
j_gene: TRBJ2-1
v_gene: TRBV7-8
CDR3aa: CASSSAGGNEQFF
CDR3nt: TGTGCCAGCTCGAGTGCGGGGGGCAATGAGCAGTTCTTC

abundance: many
d_gene: .
j_gene: TRBJ2-6
v_gene: TRBV5-1
CDR3aa: CASSPTVSGANVLTF
CDR3nt: TGCGCCAGCAGCCCGACAGTATCTGGGGCCAACGTCCTGACTTTC

abundance: many
d_gene: .
j_gene: TRBJ2-5
v_gene: TRBV11-2
CDR3aa: CASSAPRLGETQYF
CDR3nt: TGTGCCAGCAGCGCACCTCGACTAGGGGAGACCCAGTACTTC

abundance: many
d_gene: TRBD2
j_gene: TRBJ2-5
v_gene: TRBV7-2
CDR3aa: CASSLGWAAGEGETQYF
CDR3nt: TGTGCCAGCAGCTTAGGATGGGCAGCGGGAGAAGGGGAGACCCAGTACTTC

abundance: .
d_gene: .
j_gene: TRBJ2-4
v_gene: TRBV19
CDR3aa: CASSVQLGKNIQYF
CDR3nt: TGTGCCAGTAGTGTACAGCTGGGCAAAAACATTCAGTACTTC

abundance: many
d_gene: TRBD1
j_gene: TRBJ2-1
v_gene: TRBV5-1
CDR3aa: CASSKGQVSSGGEQFF
CDR3nt: TGCGCCAGCAGCAAGGGACAGGTCTCGTCTGGAGGGGAGCAGTTCTTC